Listed below are T cell receptor beta chains from one sample, sequenced in a study of T cells after yellow fever vaccination. TCRdb re-derived calls from the 5' RACE reads in MiXCR, one entry per CDR3 protein. The sample holds 620,000 or so distinct CDR3 sequences, roughly 17% seen once. Sequencing used PBMCs, obtained 5 days after the first yellow fever vaccination. The receptors were sampled from a young man who received the YFV17D yellow fever vaccine. CDR3s include the opening cysteine and the closing phenylalanine or tryptophan. The D gene is left open where the match is weak. Size tells how often a clone was seen (once, few, many) or the class of an expanded clone, and some rows leave it out.

size	length	V	J	D	CDR3	DNA
few	14	TRBV3-1	TRBJ2-3	.	CASSQDKGTDTQYF	TGTGCCAGCAGCCAAGATAAGGGCACAGATACGCAGTATTTT
.	11	TRBV4-1	TRBJ2-3	.	CASSRNMVQYF	TGCGCCAGCAGCCGCAACATGGTACAGTATTTT
many	14	TRBV4-1	TRBJ1-2	.	CASSPAALDYGYTF	TGCGCCAGCAGCCCCGCAGCCCTGGACTATGGCTACACCTTC
few	14	TRBV2	TRBJ1-2	TRBD1	CASGARDSWYGYTF	TGTGCCAGCGGGGCACGGGACAGCTGGTATGGCTACACCTTC
.	13	TRBV20-1	TRBJ1-5	.	CSASWRPNQPQHF	TGCAGTGCTAGTTGGCGACCAAATCAGCCCCAGCATTTT
.	15	TRBV24-1	TRBJ2-3	.	CATSDPRDATDTQYF	TGTGCCACCAGTGACCCGCGGGACGCCACAGATACGCAGTATTTT
few	15	TRBV15	TRBJ1-4	.	CATSRDRGRSEKLFF	TGTGCCACCAGCAGAGATCGGGGGCGGAGTGAAAAACTGTTTTTT
many	14	TRBV29-1	TRBJ2-2	.	CSVEDGGNTGELFF	TGCAGCGTTGAAGATGGAGGGAACACCGGGGAGCTGTTTTTT
.	13	TRBV7-8	TRBJ1-2	TRBD1	CASSLVVQGGYTF	TGTGCCAGCAGCTTAGTCGTACAGGGGGGCTACACCTTC
.	16	TRBV7-2	TRBJ1-2	.	CASSLISGGSHYGYTF	TGTGCCAGCAGCTTAATTAGCGGGGGGAGTCACTATGGCTACACCTTC
.	13	TRBV7-2	TRBJ2-7	TRBD1	CASSSGQGTEQYF	TGTGCCAGCAGCTCTGGACAGGGTACCGAGCAGTACTTC
few	15	TRBV12-3/TRBV12-4	TRBJ1-4	.	CASSFTGTNSEKLFF	TGTGCCAGCAGCTTCACAGGGACTAATAGCGAAAAACTGTTTTTT
many	17	TRBV5-1	TRBJ1-5	.	CASSLLGGGGPNQPQHF	TGCGCCAGCAGCCTCCTAGGAGGCGGGGGCCCTAATCAGCCCCAGCATTTT
few	12	TRBV20-1	TRBJ1-1	.	CSARAWDGQAFF	TGCAGTGCTAGGGCCTGGGATGGTCAAGCTTTCTTT
.	13	TRBV7-7	TRBJ2-7	.	CASSLALAYEQYF	TGTGCCAGCAGCTTAGCGTTAGCCTACGAGCAGTACTTC
.	16	TRBV16	TRBJ2-3	.	CASSQHQGPGTDTQYF	TGTGCCAGCAGCCAACACCAGGGGCCCGGCACAGATACGCAGTATTTT
.	16	TRBV4-1	TRBJ2-6	TRBD1	CASSQGQGAGANVLTF	TGCGCCAGCAGCCAAGGACAGGGGGCTGGGGCCAACGTCCTGACTTTC
many	15	TRBV6-5	TRBJ2-1	.	CASSYSARVRNEQFF	TGTGCCAGCAGTTACTCGGCCAGGGTTAGAAATGAGCAGTTCTTC
few	14	TRBV19	TRBJ2-7	.	CASSASGTGYEQYF	TGTGCCAGTAGTGCCTCCGGGACGGGCTACGAGCAGTACTTC
many	14	TRBV5-1	TRBJ1-2	TRBD1	CASSRDRGTYGYTF	TGCGCCAGCAGCCGGGACAGGGGAACTTATGGCTACACCTTC
few	16	TRBV7-2	TRBJ1-1	TRBD1	CASSLQPTGANTEAFF	TGTGCCAGCAGCCTACAACCGACAGGGGCGAACACTGAAGCTTTCTTT
many	15	TRBV24-1	TRBJ1-1	.	CATSDSGRTNTEAFF	TGTGCCACCAGTGATTCCGGACGTACGAACACTGAAGCTTTCTTT
.	14	TRBV12-3/TRBV12-4	TRBJ1-5	TRBD1	CASNLGQHNQPQHF	TGTGCCAGCAATTTGGGACAGCACAATCAGCCCCAGCATTTT
few	16	TRBV7-9	TRBJ2-2	.	CASNSRMGPNTGELFF	TGTGCCAGCAATTCGAGAATGGGTCCAAACACCGGGGAGCTGTTTTTT
.	15	TRBV20-1	TRBJ2-1	TRBD2	CSASPSSGGFGEQFF	TGCAGTGCTAGTCCGTCTAGCGGGGGGTTCGGTGAGCAGTTCTTC
.	14	TRBV4-3	TRBJ2-3	.	CASSQDLSPYTQYF	TGCGCCAGCAGCCAAGATCTGTCTCCTTATACGCAGTATTTT
few	16	TRBV9	TRBJ2-3	TRBD2	CASSDPSSGGTDTQYF	TGTGCCAGCAGCGATCCCTCTAGCGGGGGAACAGATACGCAGTATTTT
.	14	TRBV30	TRBJ2-7	TRBD1	CAWSRGQGHHEQYF	TGTGCCTGGAGTCGGGGACAGGGGCATCACGAGCAGTACTTC
.	15	TRBV11-1	TRBJ2-6	.	CASRLPGSGANVLTF	TGTGCCAGCAGACTTCCCGGATCTGGGGCCAACGTCCTGACTTTC
few	20	TRBV12-3/TRBV12-4	TRBJ2-1	TRBD1	CASSLSPGQSPTPVYNEQFF	TGTGCCAGCAGCCTATCCCCGGGACAGTCTCCTACCCCCGTCTACAATGAGCAGTTCTTC
few	16	TRBV18	TRBJ2-3	.	CASSPSWQTGTDTQYF	TGTGCCAGCTCACCGTCGTGGCAGACCGGCACAGATACGCAGTATTTT
.	16	TRBV20-1	TRBJ1-1	TRBD1	CSASLSGGAWDTEAFF	TGCAGTGCTAGCCTTTCAGGGGGCGCTTGGGACACTGAAGCTTTCTTT
.	16	TRBV11-2	TRBJ1-6	.	CASSPGTNGRDSPLHF	TGTGCCAGCAGCCCCGGGACCAACGGGCGGGATTCACCCCTCCACTTT
few	16	TRBV4-1	TRBJ1-1	.	CASSRIYAGLDTEAFF	TGCGCCAGCAGCCGAATCTATGCGGGTTTGGACACTGAAGCTTTCTTT
.	14	TRBV6-4	TRBJ2-1	.	CASSVASRPNEQFF	TGTGCCAGCAGTGTCGCCTCACGGCCCAATGAGCAGTTCTTC
.	17	TRBV5-1	TRBJ2-1	TRBD2	CASSLGYSGTTYNEQFF	TGCGCCAGCAGCTTGGGGTACTCCGGGACTACCTACAATGAGCAGTTCTTC
.	13	TRBV6-1	TRBJ2-7	.	CASKGQSPYEQYF	TGTGCCAGCAAGGGACAATCCCCCTACGAGCAGTACTTC
.	15	TRBV6-5	TRBJ2-7	TRBD2	CASSYPGLGNYEQYF	TGTGCCAGCAGTTACCCGGGACTAGGAAACTACGAGCAGTACTTC
.	20	TRBV3-1	TRBJ2-3	.	CASSQVKGALVGGSTDTQYF	TGTGCCAGCAGCCAAGTGAAGGGTGCTCTTGTTGGGGGGAGCACAGATACGCAGTATTTT
few	16	TRBV6-1	TRBJ2-3	TRBD2	CASTPQRGGRTDTQYF	TGTGCCAGCACCCCCCAGCGGGGGGGCCGGACAGATACGCAGTATTTT
.	15	TRBV7-3	TRBJ2-2	.	CASSFWGPQGGELFF	TGTGCCAGCAGCTTTTGGGGGCCCCAAGGCGGGGAGCTGTTTTTT
.	11	TRBV29-1	TRBJ1-3	.	CSVADSATIYF	TGCAGCGTTGCCGATTCAGCCACCATATATTTT
.	17	TRBV21-1	TRBJ1-2	.	CASSKCHLVETNYGYTF	TGTGCCAGCAGCAAATGCCACTTAGTAGAGACTAACTATGGCTACACCTTC
.	14	TRBV6-1	TRBJ1-3	.	CASRPMSSGNTIYF	TGTGCCAGCAGGCCCATGAGCTCTGGAAACACCATATATTTT
.	16	TRBV6-1	TRBJ1-6	.	CASSEFGGSYNSPLHF	TGTGCCAGCAGTGAGTTTGGGGGCTCCTATAATTCACCCCTCCACTTT
.	15	TRBV5-1	TRBJ2-6	.	CASSPAWSGANVLTF	TGCGCCAGCAGCCCAGCCTGGTCTGGGGCCAACGTCCTGACTTTC
many	15	TRBV6-5	TRBJ1-6	.	CASSFKVRRNSPLHF	TGTGCCAGCAGTTTTAAGGTCAGAAGGAATTCACCCCTCCACTTT
many	15	TRBV3-1	TRBJ2-3	.	CASSLRTDNTDTQYF	TGTGCCAGCAGCCTTCGGACAGACAACACAGATACGCAGTATTTT